Below, 3 T cell receptor beta chains from the same sample are listed, as sequenced in a study of CD8+CD57+ T cells in acquired aplastic anemia. CDR3 and TCR beta VDJ profiling relied on genomic DNA as the template. Each CDR3 protein is one row after TCRdb ran MiXCR on the reads. The data show 200,000 or so distinct CDR3 sequences, over 60% seen once. The material sequenced was sorted CD4+, CD8+, or CD8+CD57+ T cells (not recorded which) from PBMCs. The receptor source for this set is a human donor with severe aplastic anemia or a healthy control (not recorded which).

The chain links TRBV14 to TRBJ2-1, with TRBD2 matching 11 bases. Germline CDR1 and CDR2: SGHDN and FVKESK. This CDR3 has 14 amino acids. The J segment lost 6 bases and the V segment lost 6 bases, leaving 4 bases of the junction unmatched. Written as DNA, the CDR3 is TGTGCCAGCAGTAAGACTAGCGGGGTCAATGAGCAGTTCTTC. Amino acid sequence: CASSKTSGVNEQFF. Based on the CDR3 plus reference TRBV14 and TRBJ2-1, the full variable domain is EAGVTQFPSHSVIEKGQTVTLRCDPISGHDNLYWYRRVMGKEIKFLLHFVKESKQDESGMPNNRFLAERTGGTYSTLKVQPAELEDSGVYFCASSKTSGVNEQFFGPGTRLTVL.

This clonotype has a handful of counts. V gene TRBV20-1 combines with J gene TRBJ2-1; no reliable D call. The CDR3 sequence is 12 residues long. V was shortened by 0 bases and J by 7 bases, with 7 bases between the two germline ends. Looked up from germline, CDR1 is DFQATT and CDR2 is SNEGSKA (reference sequence). CDR3 coding DNA: TGCAGTGCTAGAGATTTATCAAATGAGCAGTTCTTC. It is translated as CSARDLSNEQFF.

This chain connects TRBV2 to TRBJ2-5; 7 bases line up with TRBD1. J gave up 3 bases and V 7 bases, and 5 bases lay outside the gene matches. This CDR3 contains 13 residues. CDR1 and CDR2 from the germline V gene are SNHLY and FYNNEI. CDR3 in DNA: TGTGCCAGCAACGGACAGGAAGAAGAGACCCAGTACTTC. Its protein product is CASNGQEEETQYF.